The text below deals with one TCR beta chain. Its specificity is unknown. This sample was taken from a study of CD8+ T cells in alopecia areata. Study findings and constraints: Scalp sample sequencing also detects resident alphabeta T cells of normal skin. More clonal than normal scalp was lesional scalp, particularly alopecia totalis/universalis.

Germline loops: CDR1 SEHNR, CDR2 FQNEAQ (reference sequence). CDR3 size: 17 residues. V gave up 5 bases and J gave up 7 bases; unmatched junction bases: 15. Reverse transcription of extracted RNA yielded cDNA, which provided the sequencing template. Assay: immunoSEQ multiplex PCR; the TCRdb copy retains only in-frame clones and omits some. The sample contains approximately 150,000 clones, 50% to 60% of which appear only once. The chain carries TRBV7-9 and TRBJ2-1, with TRBD2 matching over 9 bases. This sequence originates from a human donor in good health. Material for sequencing was CD4+ T cells sorted from blood. The CDR3: CASSPKIPGLALNEQFF. The CDR3 DNA follows: TGTGCCAGCAGCCCAAAGATTCCGGGACTAGCTCTAAATGAGCAGTTCTTC. Looking up the rest from reference TRBV7-9 and TRBJ2-1 gives the full variable domain: DTGVSQNPRHKITKRGQNVTFRCDPISEHNRLYWYRQTLGQGPEFLTYFQNEAQLEKSRLLSDRFSAERPKGSFSTLEIQRTEQGDSAMYLCASSPKIPGLALNEQFFGPGTRLTVL.